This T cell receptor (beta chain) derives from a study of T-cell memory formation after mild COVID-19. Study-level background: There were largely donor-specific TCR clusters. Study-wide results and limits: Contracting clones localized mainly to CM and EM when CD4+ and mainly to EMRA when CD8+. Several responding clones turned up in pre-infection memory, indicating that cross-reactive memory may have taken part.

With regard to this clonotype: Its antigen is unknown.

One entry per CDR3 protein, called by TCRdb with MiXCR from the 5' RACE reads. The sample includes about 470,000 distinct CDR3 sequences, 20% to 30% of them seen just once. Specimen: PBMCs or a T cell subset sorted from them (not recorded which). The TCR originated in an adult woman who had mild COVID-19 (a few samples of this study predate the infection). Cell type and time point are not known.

The CDR3 bases are TGTGCCAGCAGTCGTGACAGGGTTGGAACTAATGAAAAACTGTTTTTT. This encodes CASSRDRVGTNEKLFF. V usage is TRBV6-5 and J usage is TRBJ1-4, with 7 bases identical to TRBD1. After removal of 5 bases from V and 1 base from J, the junction contained 7 bases not matched to a gene. CDR1 is MNHEY and CDR2 is SVGAGI in the germline V gene. CDR3 length: 16 amino acids.